This entry concerns a single T cell receptor (beta chain). This sample was taken from a study of T cell repertoires in ileal Crohn's disease. TCRdb's copy holds only in-frame clones and misses some; the assay was immunoSEQ multiplex PCR. The sample lists about 17,000 clones, 70% to 90% seen once, with under 13% in the top ten. Germline V gene lookup returns CDR1 MGHDK and CDR2 SYGVNS. The length of the CDR3 is 15 residues. J is TRBJ2-5 and V is TRBV25-1; 7 nucleotides align to TRBD1. The J call may not be correct, given that the DNA end is closer to TRBJ2-7. The receptor was isolated from an adult with Crohn's disease. Sequenced input: ileal tissue. The CDR3 reads CASSEYRGISYEQYF. CDR3 bases: TGTGCCAGCAGTGAATACAGGGGGATCTCCTACGAGCAGTACTTC.